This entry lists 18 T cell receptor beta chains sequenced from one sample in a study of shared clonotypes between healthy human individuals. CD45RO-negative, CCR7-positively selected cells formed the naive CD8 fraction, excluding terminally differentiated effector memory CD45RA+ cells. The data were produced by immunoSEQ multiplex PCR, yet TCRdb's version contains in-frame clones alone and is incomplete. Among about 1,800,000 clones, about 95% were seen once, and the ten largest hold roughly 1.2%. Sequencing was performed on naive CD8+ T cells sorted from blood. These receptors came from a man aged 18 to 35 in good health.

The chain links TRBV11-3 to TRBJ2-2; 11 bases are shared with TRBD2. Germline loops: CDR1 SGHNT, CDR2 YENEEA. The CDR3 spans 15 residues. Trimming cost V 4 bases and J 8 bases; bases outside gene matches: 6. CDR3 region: CASSSPTSGKGELFF. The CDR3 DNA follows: TGTGCCAGCAGCTCCCCGACTAGCGGGAAGGGGGAGCTGTTTTTT.

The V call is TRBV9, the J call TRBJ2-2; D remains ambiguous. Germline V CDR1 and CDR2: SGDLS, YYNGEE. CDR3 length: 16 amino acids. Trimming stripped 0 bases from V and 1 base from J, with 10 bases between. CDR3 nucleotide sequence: TGTGCCAGCAGCGTAGTTCCGGGCCTGAACACCGGGGAGCTGTTTTTT. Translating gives CASSVVPGLNTGELFF.

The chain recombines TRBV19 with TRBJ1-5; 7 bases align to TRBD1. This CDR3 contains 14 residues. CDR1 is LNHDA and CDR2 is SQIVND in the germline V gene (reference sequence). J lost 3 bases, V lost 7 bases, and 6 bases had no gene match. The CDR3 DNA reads TGTGCCAGTAAGAACAGGGGCTACAATCAGCCCCAGCATTTT. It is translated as CASKNRGYNQPQHF.

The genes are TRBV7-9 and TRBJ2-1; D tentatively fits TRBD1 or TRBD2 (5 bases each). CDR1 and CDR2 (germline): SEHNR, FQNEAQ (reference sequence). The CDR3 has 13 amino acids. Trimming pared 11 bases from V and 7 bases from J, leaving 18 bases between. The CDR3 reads CALFPGTGNEQFF. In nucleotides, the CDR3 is TGTGCCCTATTCCCCGGGACGGGGAATGAGCAGTTCTTC.

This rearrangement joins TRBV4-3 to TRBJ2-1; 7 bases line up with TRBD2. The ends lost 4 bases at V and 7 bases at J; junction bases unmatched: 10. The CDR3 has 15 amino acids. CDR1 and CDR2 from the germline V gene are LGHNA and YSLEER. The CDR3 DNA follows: TGCGCCAGCAGCCGGTTTCGGGAGGCGTATAATGAGCAGTTCTTC. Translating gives CASSRFREAYNEQFF.

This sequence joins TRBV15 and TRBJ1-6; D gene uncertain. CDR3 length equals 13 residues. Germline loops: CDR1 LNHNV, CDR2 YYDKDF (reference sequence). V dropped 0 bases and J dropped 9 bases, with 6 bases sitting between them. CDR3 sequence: CATSRDSVSPLHF. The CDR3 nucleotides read TGTGCCACCAGCAGAGATTCGGTTTCACCCCTCCACTTT.

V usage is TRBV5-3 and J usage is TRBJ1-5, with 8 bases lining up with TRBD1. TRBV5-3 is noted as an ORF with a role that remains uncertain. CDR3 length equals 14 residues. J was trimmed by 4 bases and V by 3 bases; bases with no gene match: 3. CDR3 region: CARSWDRRNQPQHF. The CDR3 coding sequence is TGTGCCAGAAGCTGGGACAGGAGAAATCAGCCCCAGCATTTT.

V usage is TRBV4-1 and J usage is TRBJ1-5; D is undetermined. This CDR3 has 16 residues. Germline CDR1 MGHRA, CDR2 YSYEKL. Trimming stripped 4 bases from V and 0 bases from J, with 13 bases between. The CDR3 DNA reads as TGCGCCAGCAGCCCGGGATTGGTTTCTAGCAATCAGCCCCAGCATTTT. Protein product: CASSPGLVSSNQPQHF.

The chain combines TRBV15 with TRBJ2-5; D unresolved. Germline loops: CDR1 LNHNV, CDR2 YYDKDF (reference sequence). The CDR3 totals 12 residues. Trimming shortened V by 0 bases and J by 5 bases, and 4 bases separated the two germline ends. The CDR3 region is CATSRDSETQYF. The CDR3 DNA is TGTGCCACCAGCAGAGATAGTGAGACCCAGTACTTC.

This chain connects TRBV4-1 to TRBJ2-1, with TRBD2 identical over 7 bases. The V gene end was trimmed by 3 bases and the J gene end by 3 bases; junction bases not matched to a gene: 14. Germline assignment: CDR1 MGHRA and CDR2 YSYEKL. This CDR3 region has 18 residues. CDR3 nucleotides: TGCGCCAGCAGCCACCCCCCCACTGGGCGGGAGTACTACAATGAGCAGTTCTTC. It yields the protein CASSHPPTGREYYNEQFF.

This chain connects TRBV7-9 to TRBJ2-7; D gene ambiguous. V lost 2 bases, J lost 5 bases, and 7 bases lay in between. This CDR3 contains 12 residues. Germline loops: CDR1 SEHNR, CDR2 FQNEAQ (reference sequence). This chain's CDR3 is CASSLLLNEQYF. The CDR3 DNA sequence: TGTGCCAGCAGCTTACTCCTGAACGAGCAGTACTTC.

CDR3 nucleotide sequence: TGTGCCAGCAGCTTAGTTGGCACAGGGAACAATGAGCAGTTCTTC. It encodes CASSLVGTGNNEQFF. This sequence joins TRBV11-3 and TRBJ2-1; D may be TRBD1 (6 bases). This CDR3 has 15 amino acids. V was pared by 1 base and J by 5 bases, with 12 bases between. In germline, CDR1 is SGHNT, CDR2 YENEEA.

CDR3 in DNA: TGTGCCAGCAGCCCGGAGGGGATAGGGTCACCCCTCCACTTT. Protein sequence: CASSPEGIGSPLHF. The gene calls are TRBV13 and TRBJ1-6; possible D gene TRBD1, 5 bases. This CDR3 region has 14 residues. Deletions cut 5 bases from V and 10 bases from J, with 15 bases between. The V gene's germline CDR1 is PRHDT and CDR2 FYEKMQ (reference sequence).

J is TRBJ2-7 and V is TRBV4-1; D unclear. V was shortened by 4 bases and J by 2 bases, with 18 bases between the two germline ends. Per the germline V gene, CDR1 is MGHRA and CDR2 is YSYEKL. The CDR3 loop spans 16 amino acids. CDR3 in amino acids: CASSLIVPGEAYEQYF. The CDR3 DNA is TGCGCCAGCAGCCTAATAGTTCCGGGCGAGGCCTACGAGCAGTACTTC.

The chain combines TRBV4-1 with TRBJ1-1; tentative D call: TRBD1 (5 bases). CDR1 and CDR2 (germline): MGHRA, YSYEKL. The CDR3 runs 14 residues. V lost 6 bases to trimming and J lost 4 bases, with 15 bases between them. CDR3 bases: TGCGCCAGCAGAATGCAGGGCCCCATCACTGAAGCTTTCTTT. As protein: CASRMQGPITEAFF.

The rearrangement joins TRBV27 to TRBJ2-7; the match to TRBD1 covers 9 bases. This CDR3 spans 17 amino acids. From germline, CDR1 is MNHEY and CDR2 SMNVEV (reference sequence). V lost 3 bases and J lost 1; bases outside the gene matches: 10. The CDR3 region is CASSLTEQGALSYEQYF. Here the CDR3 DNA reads TGTGCCAGCAGTTTGACCGAACAGGGGGCCCTTTCCTACGAGCAGTACTTC.

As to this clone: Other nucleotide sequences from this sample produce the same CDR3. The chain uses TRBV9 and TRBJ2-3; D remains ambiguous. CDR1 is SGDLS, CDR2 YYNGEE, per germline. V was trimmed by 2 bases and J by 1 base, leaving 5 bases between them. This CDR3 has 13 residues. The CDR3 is CASSVVGTDTQYF. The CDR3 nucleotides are TGTGCCAGCAGCGTTGTGGGCACAGATACGCAGTATTTT.

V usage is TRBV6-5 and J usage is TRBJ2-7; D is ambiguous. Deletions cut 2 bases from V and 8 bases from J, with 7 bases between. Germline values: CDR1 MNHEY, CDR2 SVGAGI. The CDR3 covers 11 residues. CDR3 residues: CASSYGWQQYF. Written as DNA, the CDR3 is TGTGCCAGCAGTTACGGATGGCAGCAGTACTTC.